This entry concerns a single T cell receptor beta chain. Its antigen is currently unknown. This CDR3 comprises 14 residues. V lost 2 bases and J lost 7, with 14 bases in between. Germline V gives CDR1 SEHNR, CDR2 FQNEAQ (reference sequence). This specimen comes from a study of CD8+ T cells in alopecia areata. Study-wide background: Oral tofacitinib, 5 to 10 mg twice daily, was given in an open-label trial.

Obtained from alopecia areata patients were lesional scalp punch biopsies along with peripheral blood. Once RNA had been extracted, it was reverse transcribed into cDNA to act as the sequencing template. Produced via immunoSEQ multiplex PCR; TCRdb's table is partial and in-frame only. The table lists roughly 200,000 clones, roughly 65% of them singletons. Regarding the study as a whole: An increase in clonality over normal scalp was evident in lesional scalp, especially alopecia totalis/universalis. Scalp specimens additionally yield sequences from normal skin's resident alphabeta T cells.

The TCR originated in a human donor with alopecia areata. The sample here was CD4+ T cells sorted from blood, taken at week 0. The chain links TRBV7-9 to TRBJ2-5; tentatively, D is TRBD2 (6 bases). CDR3 DNA: TGTGCCAGCAGCTTAAGCCCGGGAGATCCGACCCAGTACTTC. It is translated as CASSLSPGDPTQYF.